These 27 T cell receptor beta chains came from one sample sequenced in a study of early T cells in non-severe SARS-CoV-2 infection. TCRdb re-derived calls from the 5' RACE reads in MiXCR, one entry per CDR3 protein. The sample shows approximately 90,000 distinct CDR3 sequences, roughly 11% of them seen only once. The starting material was whole blood, obtained at baseline. Receptor source: an adult who was a healthcare worker with PCR-confirmed SARS-CoV-2 infection or an uninfected control (not recorded which).

This clonotype was seen at least ten times. The CDR3 protein is CASSQVPGNNQPQHF. Written as DNA, the CDR3 is TGTGCCAGCAGCCAAGTCCCGGGGAACAATCAGCCCCAGCATTTT. The chain uses TRBV3-1 and TRBJ1-5, with unresolved D. V gave up 1 base and J gave up 3 bases, with 10 bases separating them. The CDR3 sequence is 15 residues long. In germline, CDR1 is LGHDT, CDR2 YNNKEL (reference sequence).

Written as DNA, the CDR3 is TGCGCCAGCAGCTTGATTATGGAGACCCAGTACTTC. It yields the protein CASSLIMETQYF. The rearrangement uses TRBV5-1 and TRBJ2-5; D not certain. V was shortened by 1 base and J by 5 bases, with 6 bases between the two germline ends. This CDR3 contains 12 residues. CDR1 SGHRS and CDR2 YFSETQ come from the germline V gene. Looking up the rest from reference TRBV5-1 and TRBJ2-5 gives the full variable domain: KAGVTQTPRYLIKTRGQQVTLSCSPISGHRSVSWYQQTPGQGLQFLFEYFSETQRNKGNFPGRFSGRQFSNSRSEMNVSTLELGDSALYLCASSLIMETQYFGPGTRLLVL.

This clonotype was observed at least ten times. The chain has TRBV6-5 and TRBJ2-6; TRBD1 might be the D (5 bases). This CDR3 comprises 15 residues. V dropped 6 bases and J dropped 2 bases, with 11 bases sitting between them. Germline V gives CDR1 MNHEY, CDR2 SVGAGI. CDR3 residues: CASSLDSAGANVLTF. The CDR3 nucleotides read TGTGCCAGCAGCCTTGACAGTGCTGGGGCCAACGTCCTGACTTTC.

The chain is built from TRBV7-6 and TRBJ2-3; 14 bases agree with TRBD2. J gave up 4 bases and V 5 bases, and 2 bases lay outside the gene matches. The length of the CDR3 is 15 residues. Germline V lookup: CDR1 SGHVS, CDR2 FNYEAQ. The CDR3 DNA reads as TGTGCCAGCAGCGCGGGACTAGCGGGGGCAGATACGCAGTATTTT. This codes for CASSAGLAGADTQYF.

This clonotype has a handful of counts. The chain employs TRBV15 and TRBJ2-1, with D possibly matching TRBD2 (5 bases). CDR3 size: 17 residues. The V end lost 4 bases, the J end lost 5 bases, and 21 bases lay between the germline ends. Germline values: CDR1 LNHNV, CDR2 YYDKDF (reference sequence). For the CDR3, the DNA is TGTGCCACCAGCATCAGGCCTAGCCTTTTTCGGCACAATGAGCAGTTCTTC. Amino acids: CATSIRPSLFRHNEQFF.

This clonotype was observed many times. The rearrangement links TRBV29-1 to TRBJ1-1; no clear D. The CDR3 runs 13 residues. Germline assignment: CDR1 SQVTM and CDR2 ANQGSEA. V shed 3 bases and J shed 1 base, with 9 bases lying between them. The CDR3 loop reads CSVEQTRNTEAFF. For the CDR3, the DNA is TGCAGCGTTGAGCAGACGAGGAACACTGAAGCTTTCTTT.

This clonotype has only a few counts. The chain recombines TRBV29-1 with TRBJ2-7, with D tentatively TRBD1 (5 bases). Germline V gene sequence: CDR1 SQVTM, CDR2 ANQGSEA. Deletions cut 6 bases from V and 2 bases from J, with 11 bases between. CDR3 length: 12 amino acids. The CDR3 DNA sequence: TGCAGCGTCACGAGCAGGGCCTACGAGCAGTACTTC. Translation gives CSVTSRAYEQYF.

This clonotype was seen at least ten times. The rearrangement links TRBV29-1 to TRBJ2-1, with unresolved D. The CDR3 contains 11 residues. The germline gives CDR1 SQVTM, CDR2 ANQGSEA. The germline V and J ends were trimmed by 0 bases and 7 bases, with 4 bases remaining between them. This CDR3 reads CSVEEGNEQFF. The CDR3 DNA is TGCAGCGTTGAAGAGGGGAATGAGCAGTTCTTC.

This chain links TRBV29-1 with TRBJ2-3, with TRBD1 identical over 7 bases. Trimming took 3 bases from V and 8 from J; bases not matched to a gene: 8. This CDR3 contains 13 residues. The germline CDR1 and CDR2 sequences are SQVTM and ANQGSEA. As DNA, the CDR3 is TGCAGCGTTGATTGTGACAGGGTCTCTACGCAGTATTTT. It yields the protein CSVDCDRVSTQYF.

This clonotype was found a few times. The chain joins TRBV7-2 to TRBJ1-3; 7 positions agree with TRBD1. V was clipped by 5 bases and J by 5 bases; unmatched bases: 6. This CDR3 spans 14 amino acids. Germline V CDR1 and CDR2: SGHTA, FQGNSA. The CDR3 protein is CASSNRDRRNTIYF. CDR3 DNA sequence: TGTGCCAGCAGCAACCGGGACAGAAGAAACACCATATATTTT.

Ten or more counts support this clonotype. The chain combines TRBV20-1 with TRBJ1-1; D gene ambiguous. V was clipped by 2 bases and J by 6 bases, with 13 bases between them. The germline V gene has CDR1 DFQATT and CDR2 SNEGSKA (reference sequence). The CDR3 is made up of 13 amino acids. CDR3 amino acids: CSARQALGSEAFF. The CDR3 DNA is TGCAGTGCTAGACAGGCGCTGGGCTCTGAAGCTTTCTTT.

Written as DNA, the CDR3 is TGTGCCAGCAGCCAAGTCGGCTTGCCCAATTCACCCCTCCACTTT. Translating it yields CASSQVGLPNSPLHF. V and J are TRBV3-1 and TRBJ1-6; D remains ambiguous. CDR3 size: 15 residues. The ends were cut back, 1 base at V and 7 bases at J, with 11 bases in the middle. The germline V gene has CDR1 LGHDT and CDR2 YNNKEL (reference sequence).

This clonotype was observed a few times. The chain recombines TRBV29-1 with TRBJ1-5; unclear D gene. Trimming took 5 bases from V and 2 from J, leaving 13 bases between them. Germline CDR1 is SQVTM and CDR2 is ANQGSEA. This CDR3 spans 14 amino acids. The CDR3: CSVLSRLGNQPQHF. The CDR3 nucleotides are TGCAGCGTTCTCTCCCGATTGGGCAATCAGCCCCAGCATTTT.

The CDR3 DNA is TGTGCCAGCAGGACCTCTTATAATTCACCCCTCCACTTT. Translated, it gives CASRTSYNSPLHF. The genes are TRBV2 and TRBJ1-6; D gene unclear. CDR1 and CDR2 from the germline V gene are SNHLY and FYNNEI. This CDR3 is 13 amino acids long. V lost 6 bases and J 4 bases, leaving 7 bases between the germline ends.

This clonotype was counted a few times. The V and J genes are TRBV5-4 and TRBJ2-1, with D tentatively TRBD2 (6 bases). V shed 4 bases and J shed 5 bases, with 16 bases lying between them. The germline gives CDR1 SGHNT, CDR2 YYREEE (reference sequence). The CDR3 spans 15 residues. CDR3 amino acids: CASSNLANDDNEQFF. CDR3 sequence (DNA): TGTGCCAGCAGCAATCTAGCGAATGACGACAATGAGCAGTTCTTC.

This clonotype was detected a few times. The chain links TRBV9 to TRBJ2-5, with 7 bases fitting TRBD1. The CDR3 loop spans 16 amino acids. V was clipped by 3 bases and J by 0 bases; unmatched bases: 8. Germline CDR1 is SGDLS and CDR2 is YYNGEE. The CDR3 loop is CASSAPGQSHQETQYF. The CDR3 DNA follows: TGTGCCAGCAGCGCCCCGGGACAGAGCCACCAAGAGACCCAGTACTTC.

This sequence joins TRBV13 and TRBJ2-5; D gene ambiguous. The CDR3 is 14 amino acids. Trimming cost V 7 bases and J 0 bases, with 12 bases left between them. Per germline, CDR1 PRHDT and CDR2 FYEKMQ (reference sequence). DNA for the CDR3: TGTGCCAGCAACCTTGCGGCCTACCAAGAGACCCAGTACTTC. Its translation is CASNLAAYQETQYF.

The chain employs TRBV18 and TRBJ1-5; TRBD1 matches at 8 bases. CDR1 and CDR2 from the germline V gene are KGHSH and LQKENI. The CDR3 consists of 13 residues. V was pared by 5 bases and J by 7 bases, with 4 bases of the junction left unmatched. For the CDR3, the DNA is TGTGCCAGCTCAACGGACAGGGAACAGCCCCAGCATTTT. Protein sequence: CASSTDREQPQHF.

This rearrangement joins TRBV18 to TRBJ1-2; TRBD1 is a possible D gene (6 bases). This CDR3 spans 14 amino acids. The ends were cut back, 3 bases at V and 4 bases at J, with 12 bases in the middle. Germline V lookup: CDR1 KGHSH, CDR2 LQKENI. The CDR3 reads CASSPGQGIYGYTF. The CDR3 DNA reads as TGTGCCAGCTCACCGGGGCAGGGGATCTATGGCTACACCTTC.

The chain is built from TRBV4-1 and TRBJ2-2; D call uncertain. The germline V gene has CDR1 MGHRA and CDR2 YSYEKL. V was clipped by 4 bases and J by 1 base, with 10 bases between them. The CDR3 is 15 residues long. CDR3 in amino acids: CASSPNSRNTGELFF. The CDR3 nucleotides are TGCGCCAGCAGCCCCAATAGTAGGAACACCGGGGAGCTGTTTTTT.

The sample holds a few counts of this clonotype. The V and J genes are TRBV5-5 and TRBJ1-2; no definite D call. V gave up 5 bases and J gave up 3 bases, with 5 bases separating them. This CDR3 has 11 residues. Germline CDR1 is SGHKS and CDR2 is YYEKEE (reference sequence). In DNA, the CDR3 is TGTGCCAGCAGGGTAGACTATGGCTACACCTTC. It codes for CASRVDYGYTF.

V and J are TRBV7-9 and TRBJ2-3; 16 nucleotides line up with TRBD2. The germline gives CDR1 SEHNR, CDR2 FQNEAQ (reference sequence). V was pared by 5 bases and J by 4 bases, with 12 bases of the junction left unmatched. This CDR3 comprises 19 residues. The CDR3 DNA sequence: TGTGCCAGCAGCGACCATCACGGGACTAGCGGGAGGGCCGCAGATACGCAGTATTTT. Its translation: CASSDHHGTSGRAADTQYF.

V and J are TRBV7-2 and TRBJ1-2; no reliable D call. The ends were cut back, 2 bases at V and 0 bases at J, with 7 bases in the middle. Germline loops: CDR1 SGHTA, CDR2 FQGNSA. The CDR3 sequence is 14 residues long. The CDR3, as DNA: TGTGCCAGCAGCTTAAGTATACCTAACTATGGCTACACCTTC. Translated: CASSLSIPNYGYTF.

J is TRBJ2-7 and V is TRBV30; D uncertain. Germline loops: CDR1 GTSNPN, CDR2 SVGIG (reference sequence). Deletions cut 1 base from V and 1 base from J, with 5 bases between. The CDR3 has 12 residues. The CDR3 nucleotides read TGTGCCTGGAGTGGTGGGTCCTACGAGCAGTACTTC. This gives the protein CAWSGGSYEQYF.

The V gene is TRBV29-1, the J gene TRBJ2-2; no clear D. The length of the CDR3 is 11 residues. Germline CDR1 SQVTM, CDR2 ANQGSEA. With 7 bases removed from V and 1 base from J, the gap between germline ends came to 4 bases. The CDR3 loop is CSAQNTGELFF. The DNA for the CDR3 is TGCAGCGCCCAGAACACCGGGGAGCTGTTTTTT.

This clonotype was observed a handful of times. In DNA form, the CDR3 reads TGTGCCAGCTCAGGAGGGGTGGATGAAAAACTGTTTTTT. This translates into CASSGGVDEKLFF. The chain uses TRBV18 and TRBJ1-4; D is possibly TRBD1 (5 bases). Germline loops: CDR1 KGHSH, CDR2 LQKENI. Trimming pared 5 bases from V and 6 bases from J, leaving 10 bases between. The CDR3 has 13 residues.

This clonotype was seen ten or more times. The rearrangement joins TRBV18 to TRBJ1-1; D unresolved. V was trimmed by 4 bases and J by 6 bases, leaving 12 bases between them. CDR1 and CDR2 (germline): KGHSH, LQKENI. The CDR3 loop spans 13 amino acids. The CDR3 reads CASSLTHPPEAFF. The CDR3, as DNA: TGTGCCAGCTCACTGACCCATCCTCCTGAAGCTTTCTTT.